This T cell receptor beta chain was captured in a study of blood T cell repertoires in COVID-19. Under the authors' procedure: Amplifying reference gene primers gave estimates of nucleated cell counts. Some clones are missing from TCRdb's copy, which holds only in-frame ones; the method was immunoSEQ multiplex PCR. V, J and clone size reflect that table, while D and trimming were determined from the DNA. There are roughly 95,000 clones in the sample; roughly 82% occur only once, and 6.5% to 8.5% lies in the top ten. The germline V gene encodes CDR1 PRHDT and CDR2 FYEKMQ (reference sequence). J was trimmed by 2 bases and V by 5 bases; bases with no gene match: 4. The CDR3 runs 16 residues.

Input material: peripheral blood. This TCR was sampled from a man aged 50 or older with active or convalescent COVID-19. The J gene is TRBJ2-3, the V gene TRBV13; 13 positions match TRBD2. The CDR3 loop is CASSKLAGGFTDTQYF. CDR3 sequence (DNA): TGTGCCAGCAGCAAACTAGCGGGGGGGTTCACAGATACGCAGTATTTT.